This TCR beta chain came from a study of cytomegalovirus exposure and HLA in healthy donors. Produced via immunoSEQ multiplex PCR; TCRdb's table is partial and in-frame only. Among more than 35,000 clones listed, approximately 95% were seen once. With 6 bases clipped from V and 0 bases from J, the junction kept 7 bases outside the gene matches. The CDR3 is made up of 15 amino acids. Germline V gene lookup returns CDR1 GTSNPN and CDR2 SVGIG (reference sequence). The specimen sequenced was PBMCs. The chain links TRBV30 to TRBJ1-3; 8 nucleotides agree with TRBD1. The clonotype comes from a man aged 18 to 30 in good health and CMV-seronegative. In DNA, the CDR3 is TGTGCCTGTACGACAGGGGTATCCTCTGGAAACACCATATATTTT. Its protein product is CACTTGVSSGNTIYF.